This entry features one TCR beta chain sequence. Its antigen is not identified. Measured with immunoSEQ multiplex PCR; TCRdb has only the in-frame clones, and not every one. The sample gives 90,000 to 130,000 clones, 93% of which show up once; under 1.5% is in the top ten. The source of the sample is a study of graft-versus-host responses after intestinal transplantation. Study as a whole: Among the recipients, all got anti-thymocyte globulin induction and then tacrolimus and steroids for roughly three years. Whole-study results and caveats: There was an association between peak levels of circulating GvH clones and early post-transplant HvG declines.

Deletions cut 3 bases from V and 4 bases from J, with 5 bases between. There are 12 residues in the CDR3. CDR1 is MNHNS and CDR2 is SASEGT in the germline V gene. The sample was unstimulated CD8+ T cells sorted from spleen or lymph node cells, taken before transplant. This chain links TRBV6-1 with TRBJ2-3; D is possibly TRBD1 (5 bases). The clonotype originates from a human donor who was the organ donor for an intestinal transplant. This CDR3 reads CASSDRADTQYF. CDR3 nucleotide sequence: TGTGCCAGCAGTGACAGGGCAGATACGCAGTATTTT.